The entry that follows covers one T cell receptor beta chain sequence. The data originate from a study of cytomegalovirus exposure and HLA in healthy donors. For the study at large: Earlier, 100 million to 120 million unique TCR beta sequences were recovered from about 200 million T cells by an analysis.

PCR used 60 Vbeta primers and 13 Jbeta primers. Clones were sequenced by immunoSEQ multiplex PCR, and TCRdb holds only the in-frame ones, with some missing. The sample yields 70,000 to 95,000 clones, about 75% seen once. This receptor was identified in a man aged 40-49 years in good health and CMV-seronegative. Input material: PBMCs.

The CDR3 DNA reads as TGTGCCAGTAGTACATGGACAGGGGGCCTCAATGAGCAGTTCTTC. This sequence encodes CASSTWTGGLNEQFF. The chain links TRBV19 to TRBJ2-1, with 11 bases fitting TRBD1. Unmatched junction bases numbered 5, after V lost 4 bases and J lost 6 bases. CDR3 size: 15 residues. Germline V gene lookup returns CDR1 LNHDA and CDR2 SQIVND (reference sequence).